This T cell receptor beta chain was observed in a study of blood T cell repertoires in COVID-19. V shed 3 bases and J 2 bases; nucleotides not matched to a gene: 8. CDR1 is MNHNS, CDR2 SASEGT, per germline. This CDR3 has 17 amino acids. Original data processing: Reference gene primer amplification gave estimated nucleated cell counts. The protocol was immunoSEQ multiplex PCR, while the TCRdb copy is restricted to in-frame clones and leaves out a portion. V, J and clone size were drawn from that table, and D and trimming were deduced from the DNA. The table lists hundreds of thousands of clones, over 65% of them singletons.

The chain links TRBV6-1 to TRBJ2-2, with 8 bases identical to TRBD2. This clonotype was sampled from a woman over 75 with acute or convalescent COVID-19. Sequenced material: peripheral blood. CDR3 amino acids: CASSDALLAENTGELFF. CDR3 sequence (DNA): TGTGCCAGCAGTGATGCCTTACTAGCGGAAAACACCGGGGAGCTGTTTTTT.